What follows is one T cell receptor beta chain and its context. Its antigen is undetermined. CDR3 size: 12 residues. Trimming removed 5 bases at V and 7 bases at J, with 8 bases between. Germline values: CDR1 MNHNS, CDR2 SASEGT. The data were taken from a study of cytomegalovirus exposure and HLA in healthy donors. Study-level results: Later analysis suggested most CMV-associated TCR beta chains were HLA-restricted.

The PCR was carried out with 60 Vbeta primers and 13 Jbeta primers. Sequencing was performed with immunoSEQ multiplex PCR; in TCRdb, only in-frame clones are kept and a portion is missing. The sample carries roughly 170,000 clones, approximately 80% recorded once. The receptor was isolated from a woman between 18 and 29 years old in good health and CMV-seronegative. The chain employs TRBV6-1 and TRBJ2-2; D ambiguous. The specimen sequenced was PBMCs. The CDR3 region has the DNA TGTGCCAGCAGTAATTTCGGCGGGGAGCTGTTTTTT. It codes for CASSNFGGELFF.